This TCR beta chain was sequenced for a study of CD8+CD57+ T cells in acquired aplastic anemia (dated by TCRdb to the late 2010s). For the wider study: DNA extracted from sorted CD4+ and CD8+ cells had a mean of around 3 ug, with a range of 0.2 to 27.4 ug. For healthy donor samples, the average read count was around 9.8 million for CD4+ cells and 11 million to 13 million for CD8+ cells. Points the paper makes about the study in general: Between patients and healthy controls, no significant difference in CD8+ Simpson's diversity was found (P=0.060). Twenty-nine CD8+ CDR3 sequences were found in both patients and controls but appeared to be highly expressed in patients and within the immunodominant clones of the patients.

This clonotype was counted only a few times. Its antigen is still unknown. Base qualities are not at hand, and no much larger clone is one base apart. Profiling of TCR beta VDJ combinations and CDR3 sequences used genomic DNA as the template. TCR repertoire sequencing was run on an Illumina HiSeq 2000. The authors' analysis ran thus. TRBV/TRBJ rearrangement plots, CDR3 size and DJ length profiles, and Simpson's diversity index were used to assess repertoires. The immunodominant clone was defined as the most abundant DNA sequence in deep sequencing data. CDR3 amino acid sequences were screened for sharing across subjects and were compared with published repertoires and the VDJdb database. TCRdb reprocessing: public reads trimmed at Q25 with fastp, clones called with MiXCR, in-frame beta chains kept. Each entry is one CDR3 protein sequence, shown with its most common DNA and genes. The V and J calls reflect TCRdb's pipeline rather than the authors' work. In this sample the table shows about 170,000 distinct CDR3 sequences, around 60% of which occur a single time. About 48% of the sample is held by the ten biggest clonotypes.

In this study, sorted CD4+ and CD8+ T cells from the blood of healthy subjects and of severe aplastic anemia patients had their TCR repertoires deep-sequenced. Ficoll-Paque density gradient centrifugation was used to isolate peripheral blood mononuclear cells. Before DNA extraction, CD4+ and CD8+ T cells were sorted by FACS or by magnetic beads. Per the germline V gene, SQVTM is the CDR1 and ANQGSEA is the CDR2. V is cut back by 3 bases and J by 1 base, with 4 bases in the junction unmatched. The CDR3 contains 14 residues, cysteine and phenylalanine counted. Only the CDR3 DNA is retained, 42 bases long and in frame from the first base.

This TCR derives from a human donor in good health. The chain is assembled from TRBV29-1 and TRBJ2-3, with 7 bases matching TRBD2. Sequencing was carried out using sorted CD4+, CD8+, or CD8+CD57+ T cells (not recorded which) from PBMCs. The CDR3 protein is CSVDKRDRTDTQYF. The sequenced DNA is TGCAGCGTTGACAAGCGGGACCGCACAGATACGCAGTATTTT.